The following is a T cell receptor (beta chain) sequence with its context. What it recognizes is unknown. All of the sorted populations showed purity greater than 98%. Germline V CDR1 and CDR2: LNHDA, SQIVND (reference sequence). This CDR3 has 15 residues. Trimming left V 6 bases short and J 5 bases short, with 19 bases between. The data derive from a study of beta chain features in type 1 diabetes. Isolated RNA was reverse transcribed in full, so expressed TCRB transcripts were sequenced. Here immunoSEQ multiplex PCR was the method, and the copy in TCRdb shows in-frame clones only, minus some. This table holds 600,000 to 750,000 clones, under 15% found once. Points from the study as a whole: It was among patients, rather than healthy donors, that naive, central memory and Treg TCRB repertoires appeared more similar. There was a moderate but significant shortening of TCRB CDR3s in all four CD4+ subsets of Type 1 diabetes patients. Using cDNA template may skew counts toward highly expressing activated cells. VDJ junctions sequenced from type 1 diabetes patients showed fewer insertions and more deletions.

The sample comprised naive CD4+ T cells from blood. The chain links TRBV19 to TRBJ2-5, with D possibly being TRBD2 (5 bases). The sequence derives from a man in his thirties or forties with type 1 diabetes. The CDR3 DNA sequence: TGTGCCAGTAGCCACCTCCTTCCACCGGGGGAGACCCAGTACTTC. It translates to CASSHLLPPGETQYF.